This T cell receptor beta chain was captured by sequencing in a study of shared clonotypes between healthy human individuals. Study conclusions and caveats: Shared clonotypes: 4.5% to 6.5% naive CD4, about 3.5% naive CD8, 2.3% memory CD4, under 0.5% memory CD8.

CDR1 and CDR2 from the germline V gene are LNHDA and SQIVND (reference sequence). The CDR3 is 17 amino acids. V trimming: 3 bases; J trimming: 4 bases; junction bases outside the gene matches: 8. Naive CD8 cells, CD45RO-negative and positively selected for CCR7, excluded terminally differentiated effector memory CD45RA+ cells. Profiling relied on immunoSEQ multiplex PCR, and the TCRdb table lists in-frame clones only, not all of them. Counted here are about 2 million clones, about 95% occurring once; the ten biggest clones make up around 1%. In regard to this clone: The antigen remains unidentified.

V and J are TRBV19 and TRBJ2-3, with 12 bases that match TRBD1. Material for sequencing was naive CD8+ T cells sorted from blood. This TCR was sampled from a man younger than 35 in good health. The CDR3 DNA follows: TGTGCCAGTAGTATGGGGACAGGGGGCGCAGTAGCAGATACGCAGTATTTT. Translation gives CASSMGTGGAVADTQYF.